The present T cell receptor (beta chain) was sequenced within a study of beta chain features in type 1 diabetes (dated by TCRdb to about 2018). In terms of the full investigation: Mean age, gender distribution, total cell number and subset yield did not differ between patients and healthy donors. Regulatory and stem cell-like memory subsets were obtained from only 8 patients and roughly 8 healthy donors, while naive and central memory subsets were obtained from all 30 or so donors. In the study, TCRB repertoires of sorted circulating CD4+ T cell subsets from recently diagnosed type 1 diabetes patients were compared with those of matched healthy donors. Across all samples, about 110 million sorted cells were examined, and cell number per subset correlated strongly with RNA yield. General conclusions and limits of the study: Because the HLA sub-analyses included only small numbers of individuals, any influence of HLA type on TCRB rearrangement was left unresolved. Patients with type 1 diabetes made fewer insertions and deleted more nucleotides at VDJ recombination sites, implying thymic rearrangement abnormalities. Because cDNA rather than genomic DNA was sequenced, highly expressing activated cells could have been over-represented, although no difference in activation and CD3 levels was found between groups. Naive, central memory and regulatory TCRB repertoires appeared more similar among patients than among healthy donors. A moderate but significant shortening of TCRB CDR3 length was observed in type 1 diabetes patients in all four CD4+ subsets. PCR may preferentially amplify shorter templates, but because patient and control samples were amplified and corrected together, any resulting skew would affect both groups equally.

This clone was detected only a few times. Its antigen is unknown. Base qualities are not at hand, and no much larger clone is one base apart. From each donor, a single peripheral blood sample of about 116 mL on average was drawn into heparinised tubes. A BD FACSAria II and a panel including CD45RO, CCR7, CD25, CD127, CD95 and CD27 were used to sort naive, central memory, regulatory and stem cell-like memory CD4+ T cells. All sorted populations exceeded 95% purity. PBMCs were isolated right away by Lymphoprep density gradient centrifugation and were stained directly, without culture. To minimize batch effects, samples were stained and sorted in pairs, one healthy donor with one patient per experiment. Reading from cysteine to phenylalanine, the CDR3 counts 13 amino acids. Only the CDR3 portion is preserved as DNA: 39 bases, with reading frame beginning at the first base. V and J lose 0 bases and 7 bases, and a span of 9 bases separates them. The germline V gene (reference sequence) specifies MNHEY as CDR1 and SMNVEV as CDR2.

The High Capacity cDNA Reverse Transcription Kit was used to reverse transcribe all of the isolated RNA, meaning that expressed TCRB transcripts were what got sequenced. Deep immunoSEQ sequencing was applied to naive, central memory and regulatory T cell samples, giving an average of roughly 3.5 million total reads per sample. Sorted cells were lysed in RLT buffer, and RNA was extracted using DNase-treated RNeasy Micro or Mini kits according to cell number. Each cell subset was processed on its own to prevent cross-contamination, while patient and healthy donor samples were processed together. The immunoSEQ multiplex PCR was used to amplify TCRB sequences from cDNA, yielding 87-bp fragments that span the CDR3 region. Amplicons were sequenced on the Illumina HiSeq platform. Per the original workflow: PCR bias was corrected computationally using synthetic template baselines, and reads within Hamming distance 2 were collapsed, with unmergeable singletons discarded. Reads were aligned against IMGT so that V, D and J genes, CDR3 length and insertions or deletions at six rearrangement sites could be assigned. Clonotype counts were normalized to sorted cell number within each subset before computing true diversity and Gini coefficients with the tcR R package. Repertoire sharing was quantified using the overlap coefficient calculated on TCRB nucleotide sequences. Out-of-frame TCRB sequences from naive cells were analyzed to stand in for the pre-selection repertoire. TCRdb took this table from immuneACCESS and kept in-frame rearrangements with V and J called. Such tables lack part of the clones; where checked against another copy, unresolved V genes explain under half of the gap, and the rest is unexplained. The V and J calls and clone size come from that table; D and trimming were worked out from the DNA. The sample profile shows approximately 730,000 clones; around an eighth of them were found once. The ten largest make up 0.022% of the sample.

The TCR originated in a man between 18 and 35 years old with type 1 diabetes. The material sequenced was naive CD4+ T cells from blood. Read against the paper, the sample's cell subset or site label means: true naive CD4+ T cells. The sequence joins TRBV27 to TRBJ1-2; a tentative D call is TRBD1 (6 bases match). This receptor carries the CDR3 CASSLSSGVGYTF. In nucleotide form, the sequence is TGTGCCAGCAGTTTATCGTCAGGGGTTGGCTACACCTTC.